This record looks at one T cell receptor beta chain sequence and its context. The source of the sample is a study of blood T cell repertoires in COVID-19. Study as a whole: Samples of COVID-19 (acute and convalescent) were obtained from the United States, Italy and Spain. T cells, B-cell-depleted T cells, or PBMCs provided the cDNA or gDNA that served as material.

In the original analysis: Scientists estimated how many nucleated cells there were by amplifying reference gene primers. Profiled with immunoSEQ multiplex PCR; TCRdb holds only in-frame clones, not every one. V and J calls and clone size are as listed in that table; D and trimming were resolved from the DNA. The sample includes 200,000 to 300,000 clones, about four fifths of them seen just once. This TCR came from a woman over 75 with COVID-19, enrolled during active disease. The source material was peripheral blood.

The CDR3: CASSLYGQPQHF. The DNA for the CDR3 is TGCGCCAGCAGCTTGTACGGTCAGCCCCAGCATTTT. V and J are TRBV5-1 and TRBJ1-5, with no clear D. The CDR3 is made up of 12 amino acids. Trimming cost V 1 base and J 6 bases, with 5 bases left between them. Germline CDR1 and CDR2: SGHRS and YFSETQ.